This T cell receptor (beta chain) emerged from a study of cytomegalovirus exposure and HLA in healthy donors. On the study more broadly: In an earlier analysis, around 120 million unique TCR beta sequences were found from some 180 million T cells.

This clone appeared a few times. Its specificity is not known. Overall study results and limits: What TCR beta sequences reportedly achieved was accurate prediction of HLA-A and HLA-B alleles in most subjects. TCR beta chain V- and J-gene trimming was linked, in a later analysis, to a missense variant in DCLRE1C. It is likely that the observed cluster of highly shared sequence variants was a sequencing artifact.

V lost 9 bases and J lost 2, with 11 bases in between. In germline, CDR1 is MDHEN, CDR2 SYDVKM. This CDR3 has 14 amino acids. With 60 Vbeta and 13 Jbeta primers, the PCR was carried out. This table comes from immunoSEQ multiplex PCR, and its TCRdb copy is limited to in-frame clones, with some not included. Of over 150,000 clones detected, less than 85% appear once; the ten largest clones hold under 5%. The sequence was collected from a man younger than 30 in good health and CMV-seronegative. V and J are TRBV28 and TRBJ2-6; TRBD2 might be the D (6 bases). The sequencing input was PBMCs. Here the CDR3 reads CASFGGPGANVLTF. CDR3 coding DNA: TGTGCCAGTTTCGGAGGGCCTGGGGCCAACGTCCTGACTTTC.